Each of the 21 T cell receptor beta chains below was sequenced from the same sample in a study of blood T cell repertoires in COVID-19 (dated by TCRdb to the early 2020s). Libraries were built with the immunoSEQ multiplex PCR assay. As stored in TCRdb, this immuneACCESS dataset retains in-frame rearrangements with V and J assigned. A fraction of the clones does not appear; measured against another copy, unresolved V genes explain less than half of the discrepancy, and the remainder lacks a known reason. For this sample there are approximately 270,000 clones; approximately 90% appear just once. The ten most abundant clones make up over 4% of the sample. The sample consisted of PBMCs or T cells enriched from blood (not recorded which). The receptor source for this set is a young woman with acute COVID-19.

The genes are TRBV24-1 and TRBJ1-4, with a possible D match to TRBD1 (5 bases). V was pared by 5 bases and J by 7 bases, with 19 bases between. The CDR3 length is 16 residues. CDR1 is KGHDR, CDR2 SFDVKD, per germline. CDR3 protein: CATSVASTGNCEKLFF. Written as DNA, the CDR3 is TGTGCCACCAGTGTAGCCAGTACAGGTAATTGTGAAAAACTGTTTTTT.

This clone has just one count. The rearrangement links TRBV3-1 (or the pseudogene TRBV3-2) to TRBJ2-7, with a possible D match to TRBD2 (6 bases). Germline CDR1 LGHDT, CDR2 YNNKEL (reference sequence). CDR3 length: 16 residues. Trimming left V 5 bases short and J 2 bases short, with 19 bases between. For the CDR3, the DNA is TGTGCCAGCAGCTCACTTGGACGGGGCGGGACCTACGAGCAGTACTTC. Amino acids: CASSSLGRGGTYEQYF.

This chain joins TRBV18 and TRBJ2-1; 8 bases fit TRBD1. Trimming removed 3 bases from V and 5 bases from J; junction bases left unmatched: 6. The CDR3 loop spans 15 amino acids. CDR1 KGHSH and CDR2 LQKENI come from the germline V gene. The DNA of the CDR3 is TGTGCCAGCTCACCCAGGACAGGGAGGAACAATGAGCAGTTCTTC. It translates to CASSPRTGRNNEQFF.

The chain carries TRBV20-1 and TRBJ2-7, with D uncertain. From germline, CDR1 is DFQATT and CDR2 SNEGSKA (reference sequence). CDR3 length equals 11 residues. Deletions cut 5 bases from V and 3 bases from J, with 8 bases between. The CDR3 loop is CSAGQHYEQYF. CDR3 nucleotides: TGCAGTGCTGGGCAGCACTACGAGCAGTACTTC.

J is TRBJ1-1 and V is TRBV11-3; maybe TRBD1 (5 bases). V shed 5 bases and J shed 3 bases, with 10 bases lying between them. This CDR3 has 13 amino acids. The V gene's germline CDR1 is SGHNT and CDR2 YENEEA. The chain's CDR3 is CASSAGLDTEAFF. The CDR3 coding sequence is TGTGCCAGCAGCGCAGGGTTAGACACTGAAGCTTTCTTT. The full variable domain, with the rest looked up from reference TRBV11-3 and TRBJ1-1, is EAGVVQSPRYKIIEKKQPVAFWCNPISGHNTLYWYLQNLGQGPELLIRYENEEAVDDSQLPKDRFSAERLKGVDSTLKIQPAELGDSAVYLCASSAGLDTEAFFGQGTRLTVV.

The chain uses TRBV29-1 and TRBJ2-1, with 8 bases fitting TRBD2. Losses at the gene ends were 5 bases for V and 4 bases for J; bases not matched to a gene: 7. CDR3 length: 14 residues. The germline gives CDR1 SQVTM, CDR2 ANQGSEA. The DNA for the CDR3 is TGCAGCGTTCACAGATTAGCGGGATACAATGAGCAGTTCTTC. Translating gives CSVHRLAGYNEQFF.

The rearrangement joins TRBV3-1 (or the pseudogene TRBV3-2) to TRBJ2-5; TRBD1 might be the D (5 bases). This CDR3 contains 15 residues. V lost 5 bases and J lost 1, with 14 bases in between. The germline V gene encodes CDR1 LGHDT and CDR2 YNNKEL (reference sequence). For the CDR3, the DNA is TGTGCCAGCAGCAGGGGCGATGGAGCCCAAGAGACCCAGTACTTC. Protein: CASSRGDGAQETQYF.

The chain employs TRBV11-1 and TRBJ2-1, with TRBD2 as a possible D gene (5 bases). Germline CDR1 and CDR2: SGHAT and FQDESV (reference sequence). The V end was cut by 2 bases, the J end by 2 bases, with 13 bases between. This CDR3 contains 16 residues. The CDR3 is CASSLFWGETYNEQFF. The CDR3 DNA reads as TGTGCCAGCAGCTTATTCTGGGGAGAAACCTACAATGAGCAGTTCTTC.

This chain joins TRBV7-6 and TRBJ2-3; 9 nucleotides line up with TRBD2. Germline values: CDR1 SGHVS, CDR2 FNYEAQ. CDR3 length equals 16 residues. Trimming removed 1 base from V and 2 bases from J; junction bases left unmatched: 4. As DNA, the CDR3 is TGTGCCAGCAGCTTAGGTGGCGGGAGGGCCACAGATACGCAGTATTTT. Amino acids: CASSLGGGRATDTQYF.

This chain links TRBV6-2 or TRBV6-3 with TRBJ2-7; 16 bases agree with TRBD2. Per the germline V gene, CDR1 is MNHEY and CDR2 is SVGEGT. The CDR3 length is 18 residues. The V and J ends lost 6 bases and 3 bases, in that order; junction bases with no gene match: 11. CDR3 coding DNA: TGTGCCAGCAGCGGACCGGGACTAGCGGGAGGGCCCGTCTACGAGCAGTACTTC. It specifies CASSGPGLAGGPVYEQYF.

CDR3 coding DNA: TGTGCCAGCAGCCAAGAACCCTATGGGGGGTCTATCTACGAGCAGTACTTC. It specifies CASSQEPYGGSIYEQYF. This chain uses TRBV3-1 (or the pseudogene TRBV3-2) with TRBJ2-7; possibly TRBD2 for D (6 bases). Germline V gene lookup returns CDR1 LGHDT and CDR2 YNNKEL (reference sequence). The CDR3 consists of 17 residues. The V end was cut by 0 bases, the J end by 3 bases, with 18 bases between.

The chain recombines TRBV13 with TRBJ2-3; unclear D gene. V lost 4 bases to trimming and J lost 4 bases, with 24 bases between them. The CDR3 has 18 amino acids. Germline values: CDR1 PRHDT, CDR2 FYEKMQ (reference sequence). DNA of the CDR3: TGTGCCAGCAGCTCTGAACTTTTGGTAAGGAGAGAAGCAGATACGCAGTATTTT. It codes for CASSSELLVRREADTQYF.

This clone was recorded a few times. This chain joins TRBV6-5 and TRBJ1-5; D gene unclear. The ends were cut back, 6 bases at V and 7 bases at J, with 13 bases in the middle. The CDR3 extends over 13 amino acids. Germline lookup yields CDR1 MNHEY and CDR2 SVGAGI. The CDR3 nucleotides read TGTGCCAGCAGGTGGGATGGCGGGCAGCCCCAGCATTTT. Translation gives CASRWDGGQPQHF.

This clone was seen once. The chain employs TRBV4-1 and TRBJ1-1; D might be TRBD1 (6 bases). CDR1 and CDR2 (germline): MGHRA, YSYEKL. This CDR3 is 15 amino acids long. V lost 0 bases and J 6 bases, leaving 14 bases between the germline ends. This chain's CDR3 is CASSQDSPTGSEAFF. The CDR3 bases are TGCGCCAGCAGCCAAGATTCCCCTACAGGGTCTGAAGCTTTCTTT.

This sequence joins TRBV18 and TRBJ1-4, with D unclear. V was cut by 3 bases and J by 4 bases, with 12 bases left in between. There are 15 residues in the CDR3. The germline V gene encodes CDR1 KGHSH and CDR2 LQKENI. The DNA of the CDR3 is TGTGCCAGCTCACCTGAGGGAGGCGGTAATGAAAAACTGTTTTTT. It specifies CASSPEGGGNEKLFF.

J is TRBJ1-4 and V is TRBV27; D is possibly TRBD1 (5 bases). From germline, CDR1 is MNHEY and CDR2 SMNVEV (reference sequence). The length of the CDR3 is 14 residues. V lost 8 bases and J 8 bases, leaving 18 bases between the germline ends. CDR3 region: CASSSGGVGEKLFF. CDR3 bases: TGTGCCAGCTCCTCCGGAGGGGTTGGGGAAAAACTGTTTTTT.

The chain employs TRBV2 and TRBJ2-5, with 11 bases aligning to TRBD2. This CDR3 is 15 amino acids long. V dropped 5 bases and J dropped 5; count of bases not matched to a gene: 7. Germline V gives CDR1 SNHLY, CDR2 FYNNEI. This CDR3 is CASSRLAGGGETQYF. The CDR3 bases are TGTGCCAGCAGTAGGCTAGCGGGAGGTGGGGAGACCCAGTACTTC.

The V and J genes are TRBV28 and TRBJ1-6; D uncertain. Germline V gene data show CDR1 as MDHEN and CDR2 as SYDVKM. The V end was cut by 6 bases, the J end by 9 bases, with 15 bases between. CDR3 length equals 14 residues. CDR3 amino acids: CASRDEGSGSPLHF. The CDR3 DNA follows: TGTGCCAGCAGAGATGAGGGATCGGGTTCACCCCTCCACTTT.

The genes are TRBV25-1 and TRBJ2-3; 10 bases are a match to TRBD2. The V segment lost 4 bases and the J segment 2 bases; nucleotides outside the gene matches: 3. In germline, CDR1 is MGHDK, CDR2 SYGVNS. This CDR3 is 15 amino acids long. The CDR3 here is CASSVLAGNTDTQYF. Written as DNA, the CDR3 is TGTGCCAGCAGTGTACTAGCGGGAAACACAGATACGCAGTATTTT.

This sequence joins TRBV19 and TRBJ2-5; D uncertain. V shed 10 bases and J shed 1 base, with 16 bases lying between them. The CDR3 consists of 14 residues. Per the germline V gene, CDR1 is LNHDA and CDR2 is SQIVND (reference sequence). The CDR3 protein is CATKLGPSQETQYF. CDR3 sequence (DNA): TGTGCCACCAAGCTAGGCCCTTCCCAAGAGACCCAGTACTTC.

In DNA, the CDR3 is TGTGCCAGTAGCCGGACAGGGTTGAATTCACCCCTCCACTTT. This translates into CASSRTGLNSPLHF. J is TRBJ1-6 and V is TRBV19; 8 bases line up with TRBD1. From germline, CDR1 is LNHDA and CDR2 SQIVND (reference sequence). V lost 6 bases to trimming and J lost 7 bases; unmatched junction nucleotides: 5. CDR3 size: 14 residues.